The sequence of this T cell receptor (beta chain) was determined in a study of shared clonotypes between healthy human individuals (dated by TCRdb to between 2020 and 2021). General notes on the study: A few men and a couple of women, aged 18 to 49 years, made up the cohort. For each donor, CD4 naive and CD4 memory were each run on three plates, CD8 naive on two plates, and CD8 memory on one plate. To estimate repertoire size and how much clonotypes are shared between individuals, the study performed deep sequencing of blood TCR repertoires from roughly five healthy adults. To increase sequencing depth and limit assay-specific biases, TCR repertoire library preparation and sequencing were carried out by different laboratories using diverse techniques. Each donor's leukapheresis produced roughly between about 0.85 and 10 billion PBMCs. Points the paper makes about the study in general: Incomplete sequencing was indicated by rarefaction of sorted-subset datasets, despite the large sequencing depth. Compared with non-shared clonotypes, clonotypes shared by all four sorted-subset donors had higher generation probabilities. Pairwise subsampling indicated that sequencing depth was expected to affect the degree of clonotype sharing among donors. Only blood was sampled, and tissue TCR repertoires likely differ from those in blood. Estimated clonotype richness was generally larger for naive than for memory subsets. Because the study included a small number of donors, the genetic and exposure-history diversity represented was limited. About 5% of naive CD4, 3.5% of naive CD8, about 2.5% of memory CD4, and 0.4% of memory CD8 clonotypes were shared across a few donors.

Details on this clone: What this receptor recognizes is not known. Qualities for individual bases were not recorded, and no much larger clone is one base off. Other DNA sequences within the sample encode an identical CDR3.

The CDR3 holds 13 amino acids from the cysteine to the phenylalanine. Only the CDR3 DNA stays, 39 bases, in frame from base 1. Between the V and J ends, shortened by 2 bases and 4 bases respectively, the junction contains 6 bases. According to the germline V gene, CDR1 reads SGHAT and CDR2 reads FQNNGV. TCR CDR3 regions were amplified from genomic DNA by multiplex PCR using the deep immunoSEQ assay. Extracted genomic DNA from each cell subset was spread evenly across all wells of several immunoSEQ 96-well plates, with each plate serving as a replicate. For sorted subsets, about 200 ng genomic DNA, equal to about 30,000 T cell genomes, was loaded into each replicate PCR. The purified libraries were quantified using a Qubit 3.0 fluorometer, sized with a Bioanalyzer 2100, and then quantified again using the KAPA Library Quantification kit. Every immunoSEQ 96-well plate was sequenced on a separate single-read 150-cycle Illumina NextSeq 550 flow cell. The authors processed their data as follows. Because the immunoSEQ output held only junctional sequences and lacked quality scores, the filtering could not match the filtering applied to full-length reads. Sequences were annotated with PyIR, a Python wrapper for IgBLAST v1.9, and V/J genes and CDR3 were assigned using IMGT germline references. Any read was removed if the V/J assignment was weak (E-value above 1e-6), the CDR3 was missing, or the read contained stop codons, out-of-frame junctions, or ambiguous translated residues. A V3J clonotype was defined by an identical inferred V gene, J gene, and CDR3 amino acid sequence. Percentage overlap between repertoires was calculated by dividing the number of shared unique clonotypes by the size of the smaller repertoire. Richness of each repertoire was evaluated using RTK rarefaction, the Chao1 estimator, and Recon v2.1 estimates of unobserved clonotypes. OLGA was used to compute generation probabilities for all TCRbeta clonotypes that the gDNA method yielded from a handful of donors. Entries here come from immuneACCESS through TCRdb and include only in-frame sequences with V and J called. Some clones fail to appear in such tables; in the studies checked, an unresolved V gene covers under half of the shortfall, and the cause of the remainder is unknown. Clone size and the V and J calls come from that table; the DNA yielded D and trimming. The sample table shows approximately 2.3 million clones, and approximately 95% are seen once. The ten largest clonotypes hold 0.35% to 0.45% of the sample.

Healthy HIV-negative adults with no recently reported acute infections or vaccinations were included as donors. Every donor was a Caucasian adult living in Nashville, Tennessee, USA. Magnetic negative selection was used to enrich CD4+ T cells, after which naive cells were positively selected on CD45RA and the negative fraction became the memory subset. Blood was obtained by leukapheresis, after which PBMCs were separated by Ficoll-Histopaque density gradient centrifugation and cryopreserved in liquid nitrogen vapor phase. Purity and quantity of every magnetically sorted T cell population were checked by analytical flow cytometry. Genomic DNA was isolated from each sorted fraction and quantified by UV absorbance on a Nanodrop 2000c.

The chain couples TRBV11-2 to TRBJ2-1; the D gene cannot be named for sure. Source material: naive CD4+ T cells from PBMCs. What the cell subset or site label conveys for this sample: CD45RA+ positively selected. This clonotype originated in a man between 18 and 29 years old in good health. Some clones in this sample may be carry-over from other donors' samples. The CDR3 sequence is CASSLTGYNEQFF. The nucleotide sequence reads TGTGCCAGCAGCTTAACCGGGTACAATGAGCAGTTCTTC.